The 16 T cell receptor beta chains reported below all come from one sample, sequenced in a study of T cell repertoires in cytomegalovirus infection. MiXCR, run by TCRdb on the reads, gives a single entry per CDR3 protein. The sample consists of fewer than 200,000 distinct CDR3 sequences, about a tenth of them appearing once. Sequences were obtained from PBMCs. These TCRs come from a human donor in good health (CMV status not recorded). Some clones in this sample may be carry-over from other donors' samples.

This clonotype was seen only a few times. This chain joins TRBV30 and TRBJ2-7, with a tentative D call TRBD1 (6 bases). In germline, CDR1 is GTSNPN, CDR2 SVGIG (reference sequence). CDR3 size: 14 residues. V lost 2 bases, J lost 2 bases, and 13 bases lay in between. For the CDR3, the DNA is TGTGCCTGGAGTAGGACAGTGCTCACCTACGAGCAGTACTTC. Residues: CAWSRTVLTYEQYF.

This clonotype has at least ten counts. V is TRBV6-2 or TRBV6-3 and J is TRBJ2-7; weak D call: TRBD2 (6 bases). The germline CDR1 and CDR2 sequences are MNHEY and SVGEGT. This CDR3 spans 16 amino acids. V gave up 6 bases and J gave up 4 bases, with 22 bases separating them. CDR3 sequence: CASSSFSGGTPYEQYF. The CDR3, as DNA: TGTGCCAGCAGCTCCTTTTCTGGGGGGACTCCTTACGAGCAGTACTTC.

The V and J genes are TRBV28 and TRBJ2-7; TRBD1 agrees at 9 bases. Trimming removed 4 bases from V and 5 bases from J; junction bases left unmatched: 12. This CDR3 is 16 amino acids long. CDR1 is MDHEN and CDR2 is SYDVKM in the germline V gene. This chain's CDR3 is CASSSPADRGIDEQYF. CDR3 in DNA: TGTGCCAGCAGTTCCCCCGCGGACAGGGGCATCGACGAGCAGTACTTC.

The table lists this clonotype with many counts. The CDR3 loop reads CATSATGGNQPQHF. Here the CDR3 DNA reads TGTGCCACCAGCGCGACAGGGGGCAATCAGCCCCAGCATTTT. This sequence joins TRBV15 and TRBJ1-5; TRBD1 aligns across 8 bases. J lost 2 bases, V lost 5 bases, and 2 bases had no gene match. The CDR3 has 14 amino acids. Looked up from germline, CDR1 is LNHNV and CDR2 is YYDKDF (reference sequence). Supplemented by reference TRBV15 and TRBJ1-5, the full variable domain reads DAMVIQNPRYQVTQFGKPVTLSCSQTLNHNVMYWYQQKSSQAPKLLFHYYDKDFNNEADTPDNFQSRRPNTSFCFLDIRSPGLGDTAMYLCATSATGGNQPQHFGDGTRLSIL.

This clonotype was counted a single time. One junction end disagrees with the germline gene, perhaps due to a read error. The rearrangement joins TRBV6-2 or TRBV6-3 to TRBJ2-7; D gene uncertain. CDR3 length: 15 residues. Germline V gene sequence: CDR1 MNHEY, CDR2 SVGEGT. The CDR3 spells CASFSTIGAAYEQHF. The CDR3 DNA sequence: TGTGCCAGCTTCAGCACGATCGGAGCTGCCTACGAGCAGCACTTC.

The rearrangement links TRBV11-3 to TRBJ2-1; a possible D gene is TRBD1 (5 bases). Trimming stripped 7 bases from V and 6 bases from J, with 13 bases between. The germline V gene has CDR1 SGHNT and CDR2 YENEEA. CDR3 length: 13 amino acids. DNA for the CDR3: TGTGCCAGCAAAAGGAGTGACAGCAATGAGCAGTTCTTC. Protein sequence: CASKRSDSNEQFF. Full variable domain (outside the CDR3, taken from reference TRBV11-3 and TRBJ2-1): EAGVVQSPRYKIIEKKQPVAFWCNPISGHNTLYWYLQNLGQGPELLIRYENEEAVDDSQLPKDRFSAERLKGVDSTLKIQPAELGDSAVYLCASKRSDSNEQFFGPGTRLTVL.

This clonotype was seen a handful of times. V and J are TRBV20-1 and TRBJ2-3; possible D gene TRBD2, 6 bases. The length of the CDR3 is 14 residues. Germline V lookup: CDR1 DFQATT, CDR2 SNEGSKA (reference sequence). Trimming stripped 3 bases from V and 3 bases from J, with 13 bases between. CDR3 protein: CSARGVGRTDTQYF. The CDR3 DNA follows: TGCAGTGCTAGGGGGGTAGGGAGGACAGATACGCAGTATTTT.

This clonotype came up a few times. CDR3 protein: CASSDGAVNTGELFF. The DNA of the CDR3 is TGTGCCAGCAGCGACGGGGCAGTAAACACCGGGGAGCTGTTTTTT. V and J are TRBV7-8 and TRBJ2-2; either TRBD1 or TRBD2 may supply D (5 bases each). The V and J ends lost 5 bases and 2 bases respectively, with 12 bases between them. Germline V lookup: CDR1 SGHVS, CDR2 FQNEAQ. This CDR3 is built from 15 residues. Based on the CDR3 plus reference TRBV7-8 and TRBJ2-2, the full variable domain is GAGVSQSPRYKVAKRGQDVALRCDPISGHVSLFWYQQALGQGPEFLTYFQNEAQLDKSGLPSDRFFAERPEGSVSTLKIQRTQQEDSAVYLCASSDGAVNTGELFFGEGSRLTVL.

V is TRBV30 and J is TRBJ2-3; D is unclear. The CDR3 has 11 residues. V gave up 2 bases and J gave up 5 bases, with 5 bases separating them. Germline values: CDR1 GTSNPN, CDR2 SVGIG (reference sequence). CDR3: CAWSFQDTQYF. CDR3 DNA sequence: TGTGCCTGGAGTTTTCAAGATACGCAGTATTTT.

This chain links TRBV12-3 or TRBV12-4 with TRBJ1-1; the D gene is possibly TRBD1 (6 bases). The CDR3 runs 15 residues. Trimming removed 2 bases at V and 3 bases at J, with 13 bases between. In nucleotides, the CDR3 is TGTGCCAGCAGTTTAATCACAGGGTATTACACTGAAGCTTTCTTT. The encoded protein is CASSLITGYYTEAFF.

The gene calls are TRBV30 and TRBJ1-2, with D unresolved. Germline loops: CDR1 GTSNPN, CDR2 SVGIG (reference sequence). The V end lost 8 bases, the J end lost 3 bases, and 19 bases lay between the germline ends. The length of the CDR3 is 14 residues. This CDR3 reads CAAYRTNPDYGYTF. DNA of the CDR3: TGTGCCGCATATCGAACTAACCCGGACTATGGCTACACCTTC.

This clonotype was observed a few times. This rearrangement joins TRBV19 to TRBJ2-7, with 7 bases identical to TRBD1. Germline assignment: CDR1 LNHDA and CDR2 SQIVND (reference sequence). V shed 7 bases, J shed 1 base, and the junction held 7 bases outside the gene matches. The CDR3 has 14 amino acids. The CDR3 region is CASTARDSSYEQYF. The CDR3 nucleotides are TGTGCCAGTACCGCCCGGGACAGTTCCTACGAGCAGTACTTC.

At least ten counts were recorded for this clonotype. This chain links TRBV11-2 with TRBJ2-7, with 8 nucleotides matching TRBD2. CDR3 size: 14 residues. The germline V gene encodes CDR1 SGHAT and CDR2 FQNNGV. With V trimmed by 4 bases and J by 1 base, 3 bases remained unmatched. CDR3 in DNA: TGTGCCAGCAGCTATCGGGGGGGGTCCTACGAGCAGTACTTC. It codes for CASSYRGGSYEQYF.

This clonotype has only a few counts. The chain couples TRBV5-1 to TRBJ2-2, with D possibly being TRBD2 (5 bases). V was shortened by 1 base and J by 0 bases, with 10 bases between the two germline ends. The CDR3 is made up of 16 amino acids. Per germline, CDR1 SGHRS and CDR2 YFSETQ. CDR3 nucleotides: TGCGCCAGCAGCTTGTCCCTAGCATCGAACACCGGGGAGCTGTTTTTT. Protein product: CASSLSLASNTGELFF.

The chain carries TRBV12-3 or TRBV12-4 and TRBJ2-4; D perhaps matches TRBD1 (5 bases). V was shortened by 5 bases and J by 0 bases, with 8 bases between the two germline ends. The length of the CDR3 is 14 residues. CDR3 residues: CASSRDRAKNIQYF. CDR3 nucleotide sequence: TGTGCCAGCAGTCGAGACAGAGCCAAAAACATTCAGTACTTC.

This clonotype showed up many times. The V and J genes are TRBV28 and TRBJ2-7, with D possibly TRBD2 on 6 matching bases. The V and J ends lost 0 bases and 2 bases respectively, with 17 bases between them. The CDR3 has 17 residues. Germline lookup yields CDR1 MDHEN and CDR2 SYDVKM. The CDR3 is CASSLWAGTTYTYEQYF. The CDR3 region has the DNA TGTGCCAGCAGTTTATGGGCGGGAACCACTTACACCTACGAGCAGTACTTC.